A selection of T cell receptor beta chains follows, all from one sample in a study of T cells in Graves' hyperthyroidism and ophthalmopathy. TCRdb passed the multiplex PCR reads through MiXCR, listing each CDR3 protein once. The profile shows some 720,000 distinct CDR3 sequences, about 17% of them singletons. Sequencing was carried out using blood. Receptors originate from a man aged 18 to 29 with Graves' hyperthyroidism. The CDR3 runs from the conserved cysteine through the conserved F or W. D genes are given only for firm matches. Rows may omit the clone size; those that give it use once, few, many or a size class.

j_call clone_size v_call d_call cdr3_nt cdr3_aa
TRBJ2-7 few TRBV4-2 TRBD1 TGTGCCAGCAGCCAGGAACCGGGACAGGAATACGAGCAGTACTTC CASSQEPGQEYEQYF
TRBJ2-7 many TRBV28 NA TGTGCCAGCAGTTTGTGGCCCGAAAGACAGGTGGGCTCCTACGAGCAGTACTTC CASSLWPERQVGSYEQYF
TRBJ2-3 NA TRBV10-3 NA TGTGCCATCAGTGAGTCCGAAGCAGCGGATACGCAGTATTTT CAISESEAADTQYF
TRBJ2-3 many TRBV7-2 NA TGTGCCAGCAGCCCGACCCAGGGTACGCAGTATTTT CASSPTQGTQYF
TRBJ1-5 NA TRBV27 NA TGTGCCAGCAGTTTATTCGGACCGAATCAGCCCCAGCATTTT CASSLFGPNQPQHF
TRBJ2-5 many TRBV18 TRBD1 TGTGCCAGCTCCCCCGGGACAGGGCCCCAAGAGACCCAGTACTTC CASSPGTGPQETQYF
TRBJ1-1 many TRBV3-1 NA TGTGCCAGCAGCCCGACCGGAAGGATAGATGAAGCTTTCTTT CASSPTGRIDEAFF
TRBJ2-5 many TRBV7-9 NA TGTGCCAGCAGCTTAGTGACGCGGTACCAAGAGACCCAGTACTTC CASSLVTRYQETQYF
TRBJ2-7 many TRBV6-1 NA TGTGCCAGCAGCTCCAACACCATGGAGCAGTACTTC CASSSNTMEQYF
TRBJ2-7 many TRBV28 TRBD1 TGTGCCAGCAGTTCCCCGACAGGGCGGCAAGCTTGGCGGCAGTACTTC CASSSPTGRQAWRQYF
TRBJ2-3 many TRBV20-1 NA TGCAGTGCTAGGCCGTATGGCGGAGGCACAGATACGCAGTATTTT CSARPYGGGTDTQYF
TRBJ2-5 NA TRBV6-1 NA TGTGCCAGCAGTTCCAGGGGAGCGATGGGGGAGACCCAGTACTTC CASSSRGAMGETQYF
TRBJ2-7 few TRBV20-1 TRBD2 TGCAGTGCACCCGGGACTAGCGAACAGCAGTACTTC CSAPGTSEQQYF
TRBJ1-5 NA TRBV27 NA TGTGCCAGCAGTTTCGGGAGGTGGAATCAGCCCCAGCATTTT CASSFGRWNQPQHF
TRBJ1-5 many TRBV3-1 TRBD1 TGTGCCAGCAGCCAAAGCCCGACAGGGACAGGGCAGCCCCAGCATTTT CASSQSPTGTGQPQHF
TRBJ2-2 few TRBV5-5 TRBD2 TGTGCCAGCAGGGTAGCGGGAGTATATACCGGGGAGCTGTTTTTT CASRVAGVYTGELFF
TRBJ2-5 few TRBV18 TRBD1 TGTGCCAGCTCACCACCGGGCAGGGGGGAGACCCAGTACTTC CASSPPGRGETQYF
TRBJ1-6 NA TRBV20-1 NA TGCAGTGCTAGAGTCGAGACAGTTGATTCACCCCTCCACTTT CSARVETVDSPLHF
TRBJ2-3 many TRBV28 TRBD1 TGTGCCAGCAGTGTCAGGACAGGGCCACCCCCCCTTAATACGCAGTATTTT CASSVRTGPPPLNTQYF
TRBJ2-1 NA TRBV20-1 TRBD2 TGCAGTGCTAGACTACTAGCGGGGCCCTACAATGAGCAGTTCTTC CSARLLAGPYNEQFF
TRBJ2-2 many TRBV7-2 NA TGTGCCAGCAGCTTTGCGAGGGGTACCGGGGAGCTGTTTTTT CASSFARGTGELFF
TRBJ2-7 many TRBV20-1 NA TGCAGTGCAGCAGGGGATAGGTACGAGCAGTACTTC CSAAGDRYEQYF
TRBJ2-3 many TRBV11-2 TRBD2 TGTGCCAGCAGCTTACCGGTGGCGGGAGGAATTTCCCATACGCAGTATTTT CASSLPVAGGISHTQYF
TRBJ2-3 many TRBV30 TRBD2 TGTGCCTGGAGTGGGGCGGGAGTTCGAGATACGCAGTATTTT CAWSGAGVRDTQYF
TRBJ2-3 many TRBV28 NA TGTGCCAGCAGTCAGTTCCGTAGCACAGATACGCAGTATTTT CASSQFRSTDTQYF
TRBJ1-6 many TRBV20-1 NA TGCAGTGCTAGGATAGACAGCCGAAATTCACCCCTCCACTTT CSARIDSRNSPLHF
TRBJ1-6 few TRBV3-1 NA TGTGCCAGCAGCCGGGCCACCTTTAATTCACCCCTCCACTTT CASSRATFNSPLHF
TRBJ2-7 NA TRBV6-2/TRBV6-3 NA TGTGCCAGCAGTTACAGGCCCGGGGTTACCCTCTCCTACGAGCAGTACTTC CASSYRPGVTLSYEQYF